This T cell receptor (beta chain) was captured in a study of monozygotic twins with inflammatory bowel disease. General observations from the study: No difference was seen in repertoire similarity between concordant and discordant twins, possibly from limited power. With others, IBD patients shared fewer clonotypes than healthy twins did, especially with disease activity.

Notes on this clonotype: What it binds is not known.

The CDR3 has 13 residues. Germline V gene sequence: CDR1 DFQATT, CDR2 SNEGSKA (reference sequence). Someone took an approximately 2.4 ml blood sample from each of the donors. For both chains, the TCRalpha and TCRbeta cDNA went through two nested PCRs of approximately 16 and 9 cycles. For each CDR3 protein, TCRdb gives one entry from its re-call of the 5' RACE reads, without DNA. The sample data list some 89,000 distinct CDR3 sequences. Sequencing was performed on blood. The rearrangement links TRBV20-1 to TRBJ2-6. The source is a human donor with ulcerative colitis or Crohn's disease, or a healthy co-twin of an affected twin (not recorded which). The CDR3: CSALSSGANVLTF.